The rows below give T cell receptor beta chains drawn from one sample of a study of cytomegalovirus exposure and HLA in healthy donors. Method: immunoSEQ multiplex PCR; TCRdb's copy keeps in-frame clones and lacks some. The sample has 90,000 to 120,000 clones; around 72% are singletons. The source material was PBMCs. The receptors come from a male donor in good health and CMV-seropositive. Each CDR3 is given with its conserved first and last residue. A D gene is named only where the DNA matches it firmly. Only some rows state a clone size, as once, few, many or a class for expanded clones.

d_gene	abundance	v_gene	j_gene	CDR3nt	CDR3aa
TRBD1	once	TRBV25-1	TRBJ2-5	TGTGCCAGCAGTGAGGGACAGGGAGACGAGACCCAGTACTTC	CASSEGQGDETQYF
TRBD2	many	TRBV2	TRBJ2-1	TGTGCCAGCAGTGGAGGACTAGCGGAGAGCTCCTACAATGAGCAGTTCTTC	CASSGGLAESSYNEQFF
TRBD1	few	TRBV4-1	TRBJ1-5	TGCGCCAGCAGCCAAGATCGGGGACAGGGGATGATTCAGCCCCAGCATTTT	CASSQDRGQGMIQPQHF
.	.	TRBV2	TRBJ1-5	TGTGCCAGCAGTATATATCAGGGTGGCAATCAGCCCCAGCATTTT	CASSIYQGGNQPQHF
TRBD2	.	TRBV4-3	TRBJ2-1	TGCGCCAGCAGCCAAGCCTTTACTAGCGGGGGGTCCAATGAGCAGTTCTTC	CASSQAFTSGGSNEQFF
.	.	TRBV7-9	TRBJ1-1	TGTGCCAGCAGCTTATGGGGAGACACTGAAGCTTTCTTT	CASSLWGDTEAFF
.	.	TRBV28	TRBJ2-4	TGTGCCAGCAGGAAGGCAGGCGAAAACATTCAGTACTTC	CASRKAGENIQYF
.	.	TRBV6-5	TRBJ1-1	TGTGCCAGCAGTTACTCAGGGGTTACTGAAGCTTTCTTT	CASSYSGVTEAFF
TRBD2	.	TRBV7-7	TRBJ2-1	TGTGCTAGCAGCCCGGCCGGGAGGACCTCCTACAATGAGCAGTTCTTC	CASSPAGRTSYNEQFF
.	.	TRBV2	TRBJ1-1	TGTGCCAGCAGCCCCCAGGGGCACACTGAAGCTTTCTTT	CASSPQGHTEAFF
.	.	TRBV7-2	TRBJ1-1	TGTGCCAGCAGCTTAGTCGGGGAAGTGGGGACTGAAGCTTTCTTT	CASSLVGEVGTEAFF
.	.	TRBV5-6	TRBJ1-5	TGTGCCTCCCCGACCCGGGGGGGCAATCAGCCCCAGCATTTT	CASPTRGGNQPQHF
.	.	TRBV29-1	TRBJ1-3	TGCAGCGTTGAAGCTGCGTCAGGGAGGCCCTCTGGAAACACCATATATTTT	CSVEAASGRPSGNTIYF
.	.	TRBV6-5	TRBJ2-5	TGTGCCAGCAGCCCCAGTAAACGGGGAGAGACCCAGTACTTC	CASSPSKRGETQYF
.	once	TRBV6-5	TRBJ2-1	TGTGCCAGCAGTTCACAGGGTAGGGCGGAAAATGAGCAGTTCTTC	CASSSQGRAENEQFF